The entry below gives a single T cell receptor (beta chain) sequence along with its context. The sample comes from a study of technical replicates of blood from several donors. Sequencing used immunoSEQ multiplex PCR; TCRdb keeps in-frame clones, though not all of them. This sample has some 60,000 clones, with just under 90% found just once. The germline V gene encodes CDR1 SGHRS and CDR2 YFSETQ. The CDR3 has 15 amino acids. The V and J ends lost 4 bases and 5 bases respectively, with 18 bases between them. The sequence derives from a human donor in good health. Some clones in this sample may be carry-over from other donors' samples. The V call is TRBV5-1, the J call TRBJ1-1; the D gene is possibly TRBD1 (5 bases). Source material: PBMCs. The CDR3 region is CASSPNVGGGTEAFF. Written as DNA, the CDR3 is TGCGCCAGCAGCCCGAACGTGGGGGGTGGGACTGAAGCTTTCTTT.